This T cell receptor (beta chain) came from a study of CD8 T cells in Susac syndrome. A quantity of about 0.5 to 1 ug RNA underwent reverse transcription using random hexamers. An immunoSEQ multiplex PCR amplified TCR beta CDR3 over 54 Vbeta and 13 Jbeta. TCRdb re-derived calls from the immunoSEQ multiplex PCR reads in MiXCR, one entry per CDR3 protein. The repertoire holds about 130,000 distinct CDR3 sequences, with about 94% as singletons. The CDR3 has 15 amino acids. V lost 4 bases and J lost 1, with 12 bases in between. Germline CDR1 SGHTA, CDR2 FQGNSA. In its sample, this clonotype was seen once. The authors carried out high-throughput sequencing of TCR beta. They applied it to CD8+ and CD4+ T cells obtained from blood. Both CD4+ and CD8+ T cells were negatively isolated, and TEMRA cells underwent FACS enrichment.

The origin of this receptor is a human donor with multiple sclerosis. The sequencing input was CD4+ T cells from PBMCs. V and J are TRBV7-2 and TRBJ2-3, with no clear D. The CDR3 nucleotides are TGTGCCAGCAGCTCCTATAACGCAGGCACAGATACGCAGTATTTT. As protein: CASSSYNAGTDTQYF.